A single sample is the source of the 17 T cell receptor beta chains below, sequenced in a study of T cells in Graves' hyperthyroidism and ophthalmopathy. Regions amplified from RNA transcripts were the TCR beta CDR3 regions. HTBI primers were the set used in a first-round RT-PCR of the TCR CDR3. One entry per CDR3 protein results from TCRdb running MiXCR on the multiplex PCR reads. The sample contains around 340,000 distinct CDR3 sequences, about a sixth of which appear only once. The source material was blood. These receptors originate from a woman in her twenties or thirties with Graves' hyperthyroidism that later progressed to Graves' ophthalmopathy.

This clonotype appeared many times. The rearrangement joins TRBV20-1 to TRBJ1-4; D unclear. This CDR3 comprises 13 residues. Germline CDR1 and CDR2: DFQATT and SNEGSKA (reference sequence). Trimming removed 4 bases at V and 5 bases at J, with 11 bases between. The CDR3 sequence is CSAITDGNEKLFF. Here the CDR3 DNA reads TGCAGTGCTATCACGGACGGGAATGAAAAACTGTTTTTT.

This clonotype was seen only a few times. The chain employs TRBV6-4 and TRBJ2-3; TRBD1 or TRBD2 may be the D gene (5 bases each). Looked up from germline, CDR1 is MRHNA and CDR2 is SNTAGT. This CDR3 has 14 amino acids. The V end was cut by 3 bases, the J end by 4 bases, with 11 bases between. The CDR3 protein is CASSEQGRADTQYF. CDR3 nucleotide sequence: TGTGCCAGCAGTGAGCAGGGACGGGCAGATACGCAGTATTTT.

This chain uses TRBV20-1 with TRBJ2-1, with 12 bases matching TRBD2. Per germline, CDR1 DFQATT and CDR2 SNEGSKA (reference sequence). The ends lost 6 bases at V and 1 base at J; junction bases unmatched: 4. The CDR3 totals 15 residues. The CDR3 nucleotides are TGCAGTGCCTCGACTAGCGGGAGTTCCTACAATGAGCAGTTCTTC. Translation: CSASTSGSSYNEQFF.

This clonotype was counted a few times. The rearrangement links TRBV24-1 to TRBJ2-3; D could derive from TRBD1 or TRBD2 (7 bases each). Trimming removed 0 bases from V and 0 bases from J, with 21 bases in between. The V gene's germline CDR1 is KGHDR and CDR2 SFDVKD. CDR3 size: 20 residues. DNA of the CDR3: TGTGCCACCAGTGATTTGCGGCAGGGGGACTACGACCACAGCACAGATACGCAGTATTTT. Its protein is CATSDLRQGDYDHSTDTQYF.

There are a few counts of this clonotype. V is TRBV27 and J is TRBJ1-5, with 9 bases that match TRBD1. Trimming took 6 bases from V and 0 from J; bases not matched to a gene: 12. The CDR3 has 18 amino acids. The germline V gene encodes CDR1 MNHEY and CDR2 SMNVEV (reference sequence). DNA of the CDR3: TGTGCCAGCAGCACTTCTGGGACAGGGAGACGTAGCAATCAGCCCCAGCATTTT. It specifies CASSTSGTGRRSNQPQHF.

Comments on this clonotype: A read error may be the cause here, since a much bigger clone is one base away. The genes are TRBV28 and TRBJ2-7; the D gene could be TRBD1 or TRBD2 (7 bases each). Trimming left V 2 bases short and J 2 bases short, with 16 bases between. The germline CDR1 and CDR2 sequences are MDHEN and SYDVKM. CDR3 length: 16 amino acids. In DNA, the CDR3 is TGTGCCAGCAGTTTACCAGGGGCAGGGGGGGCCTACGAGCAGTACTTC. This encodes CASSLPGAGGAYEQYF. The whole variable domain, filled in from reference TRBV28 and TRBJ2-7, reads DVKVTQSSRYLVKRTGEKVFLECVQDMDHENMFWYRQDPGLGLRLIYFSYDVKMKEKGDIPEGYSVSREKKERFSLILESASTNQTSMYLCASSLPGAGGAYEQYFGPGTRLTVT.

The table lists this clonotype with a few counts. This chain joins TRBV2 and TRBJ1-3; no clear D. In germline, CDR1 is SNHLY, CDR2 FYNNEI. Trimming pared 1 base from V and 0 bases from J, leaving 10 bases between. The CDR3 is 16 residues long. The CDR3 nucleotides read TGTGCCAGCAGTGAAGGAGGGTTGTTCTCTGGAAACACCATATATTTT. This translates into CASSEGGLFSGNTIYF.

This clonotype has a count of ten or more. The chain is built from TRBV2 and TRBJ1-1; 7 nucleotides match TRBD1. Per the germline V gene, CDR1 is SNHLY and CDR2 is FYNNEI. Trimming at V came to 8 bases and at J to 0 bases, leaving 6 bases not matched to a gene. The CDR3 is 14 amino acids. In DNA, the CDR3 is TGTGCCAGCCGGACAGGTTGGGTGAACACTGAAGCTTTCTTT. Its protein product is CASRTGWVNTEAFF.

There are many counts of this clonotype. J is TRBJ1-5 and V is TRBV4-2; no clear D. The CDR3 extends over 15 amino acids. Between the trimmed V and J ends, which lost 0 bases and 0 bases, there was a span of 6 bases. Germline CDR1 LGHNA, CDR2 YNFKEQ. The CDR3 spells CASSQDRNSNQPQHF. The CDR3 DNA reads TGTGCCAGCAGCCAAGACAGGAATAGCAATCAGCCCCAGCATTTT.

This clonotype was seen many times. CDR3 sequence: CASRIPSGTGGERIGRNGYTF. The CDR3 nucleotides are TGTGCCAGCAGGATACCAAGCGGGACAGGGGGCGAAAGAATCGGCCGGAATGGCTACACCTTC. This chain uses TRBV6-1 with TRBJ1-2; 12 bases agree with TRBD1. The CDR3 loop spans 21 amino acids. V gave up 6 bases and J gave up 6 bases; unmatched junction bases: 26. Germline assignment: CDR1 MNHNS and CDR2 SASEGT.

V usage is TRBV19 and J usage is TRBJ2-7; D may match TRBD1 or TRBD2 (6 bases each). Trimming removed 9 bases at V and 2 bases at J, with 17 bases between. This CDR3 spans 14 amino acids. The V gene's germline CDR1 is LNHDA and CDR2 SQIVND (reference sequence). The CDR3 region is CARATRGDTYEQYF. The CDR3 coding sequence is TGTGCCAGGGCGACGAGGGGGGACACCTACGAGCAGTACTTC.

This sequence joins TRBV12-3 or TRBV12-4 and TRBJ1-1; TRBD1 is a possible D gene (6 bases). The V end was cut by 6 bases, the J end by 10 bases, with 15 bases between. CDR3 length: 12 amino acids. The CDR3 reads CASSKGQLVAFF. The CDR3 DNA follows: TGTGCCAGCAGCAAAGGACAGCTTGTAGCTTTCTTT.

This rearrangement joins TRBV5-1 to TRBJ2-2, with D possibly being TRBD2 (6 bases). Germline V gene sequence: CDR1 SGHRS, CDR2 YFSETQ. The CDR3 runs to 16 residues. The germline V and J ends were trimmed by 6 bases and 0 bases, with 15 bases remaining between them. The CDR3 is CASNLRGIANTGELFF. The CDR3 nucleotides are TGCGCCAGCAACCTACGCGGGATAGCGAACACCGGGGAGCTGTTTTTT.

This clonotype was seen a handful of times. The chain has TRBV6-1 and TRBJ1-3; the match to TRBD1 covers 9 bases. Looked up from germline, CDR1 is MNHNS and CDR2 is SASEGT. V lost 3 bases to trimming and J lost 1 base; unmatched junction nucleotides: 4. This CDR3 comprises 16 residues. This CDR3 is CASSESGTGSGNTIYF. The DNA for the CDR3 is TGTGCCAGCAGTGAGAGCGGGACAGGGTCTGGAAACACCATATATTTT.

This clonotype was seen repeatedly, ten times or more. J is TRBJ2-1 and V is TRBV29-1; TRBD2 matches at 13 bases. The V gene end was trimmed by 7 bases and the J gene end by 9 bases; junction bases not matched to a gene: 21. This CDR3 spans 18 amino acids. Per the germline V gene, CDR1 is SQVTM and CDR2 is ANQGSEA. CDR3 residues: CSAAPITSGRARFREQFF. CDR3 coding DNA: TGCAGCGCTGCTCCGATAACTAGCGGGAGGGCCAGATTTCGTGAGCAGTTCTTC.

This clonotype has only a few counts. J is TRBJ2-1 and V is TRBV19, with 7 nucleotides matching TRBD1. The CDR3 covers 11 residues. Trimming took 5 bases from V and 9 from J; bases not matched to a gene: 1. Germline V gene lookup returns CDR1 LNHDA and CDR2 SQIVND (reference sequence). This chain's CDR3 is CASSGDSEQFF. In nucleotides, the CDR3 is TGTGCCAGTAGTGGGGACAGTGAGCAGTTCTTC.

This clonotype was detected ten times or more. The chain uses TRBV30 and TRBJ2-2; D gene unclear. V was clipped by 0 bases and J by 4 bases, with 6 bases between them. Looked up from germline, CDR1 is GTSNPN and CDR2 is SVGIG (reference sequence). The CDR3 has 13 residues. The CDR3 region has the DNA TGTGCCTGGAGTGTTGGGTTCACCGGGGAGCTGTTTTTT. Its translation: CAWSVGFTGELFF.